This TCR beta chain comes out of a study of T cells after yellow fever vaccination. A 5'RACE template-switching step, the method used to make TCR cDNA, added a universal primer site and UMIs. TCRdb re-derived calls from the 5' RACE reads in MiXCR, one entry per CDR3 protein. Among about 160,000 distinct CDR3 sequences, 6% to 7.5% were seen once, and the ten largest hold approximately 2.5%. Germline V gene lookup returns CDR1 SGHAT and CDR2 FQDESV (reference sequence). The CDR3 extends over 20 amino acids. V was clipped by 4 bases and J by 1 base; unmatched bases: 18. Findings and limits, study-wide: Abundant clonotypes (contaminants from the bulk population) could be present in FACS-sorted repertoires. Weaker in magnitude, the secondary response showed a faster peak on day 5 versus 15. The study re-detected most primary-vaccination clones after the booster (96% CD4, approximately 88% CD8).

This clonotype was recorded a few times. As yet, its antigen is unknown. The J gene is TRBJ1-5, the V gene TRBV11-1, with 8 bases fitting TRBD1. This material consisted of CD4+ T cells sorted from PBMCs, taken about 5 days after the first yellow fever vaccination. The sequence was obtained from a man between 18 and 29 years old who received the YFV17D yellow fever vaccine. In DNA, the CDR3 is TGTGCCAGCAGCTCATCAGCGACAGGGGTGGTTTCGAGGAGCAATCAGCCCCAGCATTTT. Translated: CASSSSATGVVSRSNQPQHF.